These 16 T cell receptor beta chains came from one sample sequenced in a study of radiotherapy plus CTLA-4 blockade in lung cancer. Sequenced by immunoSEQ multiplex PCR; TCRdb stores in-frame clones only, minus some. Of 90,000 or so clones in the sample, less than 90% were seen once. Sequences were derived from peripheral blood, sampled from a patient treated with radiotherapy plus ipilimumab. These receptors were taken from a human donor with non-small cell lung cancer who had stable disease on radiotherapy plus ipilimumab.

The chain has TRBV6-1 and TRBJ1-5, with 7 bases identical to TRBD1. V trimming: 7 bases; J trimming: 4 bases; junction bases outside the gene matches: 7. This CDR3 region has 14 residues. The germline gives CDR1 MNHNS, CDR2 SASEGT. The CDR3, as DNA: TGTGCCAGCACCTCGACAGGGTTTAATCAGCCCCAGCATTTT. Its protein product is CASTSTGFNQPQHF.

The gene calls are TRBV9 and TRBJ2-1; 12 bases match TRBD2. J lost 7 bases, V lost 4 bases, and 9 bases had no gene match. Germline CDR1 is SGDLS and CDR2 is YYNGEE. The CDR3 has 16 amino acids. CDR3 in DNA: TGTGCCAGCAGCCCCAGACTAGCGGGAGTAGGAAATGAGCAGTTCTTC. Translated: CASSPRLAGVGNEQFF.

This clone was seen just once. The chain recombines TRBV6-6 with TRBJ1-5; the D is unclear. The germline gives CDR1 MNHNY, CDR2 SVGAGI (reference sequence). The V end was cut by 6 bases, the J end by 2 bases, with 8 bases between. The CDR3 is made up of 13 amino acids. In DNA, the CDR3 is TGTGCCAGCAGCCGGCAAGGCAATCAGCCCCAGCATTTT. It specifies CASSRQGNQPQHF.

This rearrangement joins TRBV29-1 to TRBJ1-1; 9 nucleotides line up with TRBD1. Germline V CDR1 and CDR2: SQVTM, ANQGSEA. This CDR3 has 15 amino acids. Unmatched junction bases numbered 4, after V lost 1 base and J lost 1 base. CDR3 protein: CSVEVTGGENTEAFF. DNA of the CDR3: TGCAGCGTTGAAGTGACAGGGGGAGAGAACACTGAAGCTTTCTTT.

The chain carries TRBV7-9 and TRBJ2-3, with D unresolved. Trimming left V 0 bases short and J 5 bases short, with 9 bases between. CDR3 length: 14 residues. Germline loops: CDR1 SEHNR, CDR2 FQNEAQ (reference sequence). The CDR3 DNA reads TGTGCCAGCAGCTTAGCGCCAAAGGGAGATACGCAGTATTTT. Protein sequence: CASSLAPKGDTQYF. The full variable domain, completed using reference TRBV7-9 and TRBJ2-3, is DTGVSQNPRHKITKRGQNVTFRCDPISEHNRLYWYRQTLGQGPEFLTYFQNEAQLEKSRLLSDRFSAERPKGSFSTLEIQRTEQGDSAMYLCASSLAPKGDTQYFGPGTRLTVL.

The rearrangement uses TRBV10-2 and TRBJ2-3, with a weak D call TRBD1 (6 bases). V was trimmed by 8 bases and J by 2 bases, leaving 17 bases between them. The CDR3 consists of 15 residues. CDR1 is WSHSY and CDR2 is SAAADI in the germline V gene. The CDR3 sequence is CASARPGANTDTQYF. CDR3 coding DNA: TGCGCCAGCGCCCGCCCAGGGGCCAACACAGATACGCAGTATTTT.

The J gene is TRBJ2-1, the V gene TRBV11-1, with 8 bases aligning to TRBD1. The CDR3 runs to 15 residues. The junction had 13 bases not matched to a gene; V was cut back by 5 bases and J by 10 bases. The germline V gene encodes CDR1 SGHAT and CDR2 FQDESV (reference sequence). CDR3 amino acids: CASSQQGVLTREQFF. Written as DNA, the CDR3 is TGTGCCAGCAGCCAACAGGGGGTGCTGACGAGGGAGCAGTTCTTC.

This clone was counted a few times. The rearrangement joins TRBV2 to TRBJ1-5, with TRBD1 matching 9 bases. Germline CDR1 and CDR2: SNHLY and FYNNEI. J lost 5 bases, V lost 6 bases, and 8 bases had no gene match. CDR3 length equals 15 residues. In DNA, the CDR3 is TGTGCCAGCAGGGGCCGGGACAGGGTTGATCAGCCCCAGCATTTT. Its protein is CASRGRDRVDQPQHF.

This chain links TRBV27 with TRBJ1-6; no definite D call. V was clipped by 6 bases and J by 8 bases, with 20 bases between them. In germline, CDR1 is MNHEY, CDR2 SMNVEV (reference sequence). The CDR3 has 16 amino acids. The DNA for the CDR3 is TGTGCCAGCAGAGTCCGCCCGGCCCACCAGGATTCACCCCTCCACTTT. It is translated as CASRVRPAHQDSPLHF.

Concerning this clone itself: This specimen includes other DNA sequences encoding the same CDR3. The genes are TRBV5-1 and TRBJ2-7; the D is unclear. V lost 0 bases and J lost 5, with 9 bases in between. Germline V gene sequence: CDR1 SGHRS, CDR2 YFSETQ. The CDR3 totals 13 residues. The CDR3 spells CASSLAGRDEQYF. The CDR3 DNA sequence: TGCGCCAGCAGCTTGGCCGGGCGCGACGAGCAGTACTTC.

This clone has just one count. J is TRBJ2-3 and V is TRBV28; D is possibly TRBD1 or TRBD2 (5 bases each). This CDR3 is 14 amino acids long. V gave up 6 bases and J gave up 1 base, with 11 bases separating them. The germline CDR1 and CDR2 sequences are MDHEN and SYDVKM. CDR3 in amino acids: CASRGGGGTDTQYF. The CDR3 DNA sequence: TGTGCCAGCAGAGGTGGGGGTGGCACAGATACGCAGTATTTT.

V and J are TRBV19 and TRBJ2-3; 10 bases match TRBD2. There are 16 residues in the CDR3. With V trimmed by 7 bases and J by 1 base, 8 bases remained unmatched. Germline CDR1 and CDR2: LNHDA and SQIVND (reference sequence). CDR3 in DNA: TGTGCCAGTAACATGAGGCTAGCGGGGGGCACAGATACGCAGTATTTT. Translation: CASNMRLAGGTDTQYF. Using reference TRBV19 and TRBJ2-3 for the parts outside the CDR3, the full variable domain is DGGITQSPKYLFRKEGQNVTLSCEQNLNHDAMYWYRQDPGQGLRLIYYSQIVNDFQKGDIAEGYSVSREKKESFPLTVTSAQKNPTAFYLCASNMRLAGGTDTQYFGPGTRLTVL.

This clone was detected a few times. V usage is TRBV9 and J usage is TRBJ1-4, with TRBD1 matching over 9 bases. The CDR3 is 17 residues long. The junction had 15 bases not matched to a gene; V was cut back by 4 bases and J by 8 bases. The germline CDR1 and CDR2 sequences are SGDLS and YYNGEE. The CDR3: CASSPFGTGKRGEKLFF. In nucleotides, the CDR3 is TGTGCCAGCAGCCCCTTTGGGACAGGGAAAAGGGGCGAAAAACTGTTTTTT.

This clone was recorded only once. The chain combines TRBV6-1 with TRBJ2-2, with TRBD1 matching 11 bases. In germline, CDR1 is MNHNS, CDR2 SASEGT. The CDR3 extends over 14 amino acids. The V segment lost 7 bases and the J segment 7 bases; nucleotides outside the gene matches: 5. For the CDR3, the DNA is TGTGCCAGCAAGGGGACAGGGGGAAACGGGGAGCTGTTTTTT. Amino acid sequence: CASKGTGGNGELFF.

This rearrangement joins TRBV6-1 to TRBJ2-1; 8 positions match TRBD1. Trimming took 2 bases from V and 4 from J; bases not matched to a gene: 4. CDR1 is MNHNS and CDR2 is SASEGT in the germline V gene. This CDR3 has 15 amino acids. The CDR3 DNA reads TGTGCCAGCAGTGAACTCGGACAGGGTTACAATGAGCAGTTCTTC. Amino acids: CASSELGQGYNEQFF.

V gene TRBV9 combines with J gene TRBJ2-7; the D gene is possibly TRBD2 (5 bases). The ends were cut back, 0 bases at V and 3 bases at J, with 10 bases in the middle. Germline CDR1 is SGDLS and CDR2 is YYNGEE. The CDR3 totals 14 residues. CDR3 sequence (DNA): TGTGCCAGCAGCGTAGGTAATAGCGACTACGAGCAGTACTTC. Protein product: CASSVGNSDYEQYF.